Presented here are 27 T cell receptor beta chains from one specimen sequenced in a study of blood T cell repertoires in COVID-19 (dated by TCRdb to 2019 to 2021). Libraries were prepared through the immunoSEQ multiplex PCR assay. The table comes from immuneACCESS by way of TCRdb, which keeps in-frame sequences with V and J called. Part of the clones is missing from these tables; in studies checked, under half for an unresolved V gene and the rest for unknown reasons. This sample has around 200,000 clones in its table, and more than 75% of those were observed once. The ten largest clones take up 0.7% to 0.9% of the sample. Sequenced sample: peripheral blood. The receptors originated from a woman between 18 and 29 years old who had recovered from COVID-19.

The chain joins TRBV2 to TRBJ2-7; possible D gene TRBD2, 6 bases. The CDR3 spans 15 residues. Germline V CDR1 and CDR2: SNHLY, FYNNEI. The V end was cut by 4 bases, the J end by 2 bases, with 15 bases between. This CDR3 reads CASSGSDYSTYEQYV. The DNA of the CDR3 is TGTGCCAGCAGTGGTTCGGACTACTCCACCTACGAGCAGTACGTC.

The DNA of the CDR3 is TGTGCCAGCAGTTTAACAGGGGCTACAGGGATCACCGGGGAGCTGTTTTTT. This sequence encodes CASSLTGATGITGELFF. The rearrangement uses TRBV27 and TRBJ2-2; TRBD1 agrees at 7 bases. V was pared by 2 bases and J by 4 bases, with 10 bases of the junction left unmatched. Looked up from germline, CDR1 is MNHEY and CDR2 is SMNVEV (reference sequence). The CDR3 sequence is 17 residues long.

The J gene is TRBJ1-6, the V gene TRBV18, with TRBD1 identical over 7 bases. This CDR3 spans 15 amino acids. V shed 5 bases, J shed 7 bases, and the junction held 8 bases outside the gene matches. In germline, CDR1 is KGHSH, CDR2 LQKENI. The CDR3 region has the DNA TGTGCCAGCTCAACCCGAGACAGGGAGAATTCACCCCTCCACTTT. It yields the protein CASSTRDRENSPLHF.

Only one count was recorded for this clone. The rearrangement uses TRBV28 and TRBJ1-4, with 7 nucleotides matching TRBD1. From germline, CDR1 is MDHEN and CDR2 SYDVKM. With 8 bases clipped from V and 0 bases from J, the junction kept 6 bases outside the gene matches. This CDR3 spans 15 amino acids. The CDR3 is CASDTGAPTNEKLFF. For the CDR3, the DNA is TGTGCCAGCGACACAGGGGCCCCAACTAATGAAAAACTGTTTTTT.

The V gene is TRBV29-1, the J gene TRBJ1-5; tentative D call: TRBD1 (6 bases). The CDR3 consists of 12 residues. Germline V gene data show CDR1 as SQVTM and CDR2 as ANQGSEA. Trimming left V 4 bases short and J 6 bases short, with 10 bases between. CDR3 amino acids: CSVGQAGQPQHF. DNA for the CDR3: TGCAGCGTTGGACAGGCTGGTCAGCCCCAGCATTTT.

The chain joins TRBV4-3 to TRBJ2-6, with unresolved D. The CDR3 is 14 residues long. Trimming took off 4 bases at V and 4 bases at J, with 8 bases between the two ends. From germline, CDR1 is LGHNA and CDR2 YSLEER. CDR3 coding DNA: TGCGCCAGCAGCCCTATAGCAGGGGCCAACGTCCTGACTTTC. Translation: CASSPIAGANVLTF.

V and J are TRBV11-3 and TRBJ2-3; 10 bases are a match to TRBD2. The germline V gene encodes CDR1 SGHNT and CDR2 YENEEA. The V segment lost 5 bases and the J segment 8 bases; nucleotides outside the gene matches: 10. The CDR3 spans 15 residues. The CDR3 nucleotides read TGTGCCAGCAGCGGAGCGGGGGGGGATTCGGCTACGCAGTATTTT. Translated: CASSGAGGDSATQYF.

The V gene is TRBV6-2 or TRBV6-3, the J gene TRBJ1-5; D might be TRBD1 (5 bases). V lost 4 bases, J lost 4 bases, and 11 bases lay in between. This CDR3 region has 14 residues. Germline loops: CDR1 MNHEY, CDR2 SVGEGT. The CDR3 DNA sequence: TGTGCCAGCAGTTTACGACAGACGAATCAGCCCCAGCATTTT. Residues: CASSLRQTNQPQHF.

The chain recombines TRBV7-9 with TRBJ2-1, with 10 bases lining up with TRBD2. In germline, CDR1 is SEHNR, CDR2 FQNEAQ (reference sequence). The CDR3 runs to 16 residues. J gave up 5 bases and V 0 bases, and 4 bases lay outside the gene matches. The CDR3 region is CASSLALAGVDNEQFF. For the CDR3, the DNA is TGTGCCAGCAGCTTAGCGCTAGCGGGAGTCGACAATGAGCAGTTCTTC.

This rearrangement joins TRBV12-5 to TRBJ2-5, with D perhaps TRBD1 (6 bases). Trimming shortened V by 1 base and J by 2 bases, and 11 bases separated the two germline ends. Germline-derived CDR1 and CDR2 are LGHNT and FRNRAP. CDR3 length: 15 amino acids. The CDR3 region has the DNA TGTGCTAGTGGTTTGGACCTGACAGGTCAAGAGACCCAGTACTTC. It specifies CASGLDLTGQETQYF.

This sequence joins TRBV12-3 or TRBV12-4 and TRBJ1-2; tentatively, D is TRBD1 (6 bases). V was clipped by 3 bases and J by 4 bases, with 9 bases between them. CDR3 length equals 13 residues. The CDR3 reads CASSLRGGYGYTF. CDR3 coding DNA: TGTGCCAGCAGTTTGAGAGGGGGCTATGGCTACACCTTC.

In this sample, this clone turned up a few times. The chain is built from TRBV3-1 (or the pseudogene TRBV3-2) and TRBJ1-2; the D gene is possibly TRBD1 (5 bases). The V end lost 4 bases, the J end lost 8 bases, and 14 bases lay between the germline ends. Germline V gene data show CDR1 as LGHDT and CDR2 as YNNKEL (reference sequence). The CDR3 length is 13 residues. CDR3 DNA: TGTGCCAGCAGCCCTGGGACTCTTGGAGGCTACACCTTC. Translated: CASSPGTLGGYTF.

The J gene is TRBJ1-2, the V gene TRBV10-3, with 8 nucleotides matching TRBD1. CDR1 is ENHRY, CDR2 SYGVKD, per germline. V gave up 7 bases and J gave up 2 bases; unmatched junction bases: 9. The CDR3 has 15 residues. The CDR3 is CAIKNRGGNNYGYTF. CDR3 bases: TGTGCCATCAAGAACAGGGGGGGGAACAACTATGGCTACACCTTC.

This chain connects TRBV9 to TRBJ2-3; TRBD2 is a possible D gene (6 bases). V shed 0 bases and J shed 0 bases, with 11 bases lying between them. This CDR3 spans 16 amino acids. Germline V gene lookup returns CDR1 SGDLS and CDR2 YYNGEE. The CDR3 reads CASSVAEGSSTDTQYF. The CDR3 coding sequence is TGTGCCAGCAGCGTAGCGGAGGGTTCTAGCACAGATACGCAGTATTTT.

The genes are TRBV5-6 and TRBJ1-3; D call uncertain. Germline CDR1 and CDR2: SGHDT and YYEEEE. This CDR3 is 14 amino acids long. The germline V and J ends were trimmed by 0 bases and 6 bases, with 10 bases remaining between them. The CDR3 is CASSLGAHANTIYF. Here the CDR3 DNA reads TGTGCCAGCAGCTTGGGGGCGCATGCAAACACCATATATTTT.

The V call is TRBV5-4, the J call TRBJ1-1; D gene unclear. The germline V gene encodes CDR1 SGHNT and CDR2 YYREEE (reference sequence). This CDR3 has 14 residues. The germline V and J ends were trimmed by 1 base and 4 bases, with 11 bases remaining between them. In DNA form, the CDR3 reads TGTGCCAGCAGCTTGCTTGGGGAGGGCACTGAAGCTTTCTTT. Its protein is CASSLLGEGTEAFF.

The chain combines TRBV30 with TRBJ1-1; TRBD1 is a possible D gene (5 bases). From germline, CDR1 is GTSNPN and CDR2 SVGIG (reference sequence). This CDR3 is 12 amino acids long. Trimming stripped 5 bases from V and 3 bases from J, with 10 bases between. CDR3 region: CAWGDSYTEAFF. CDR3 bases: TGTGCCTGGGGGGACTCTTACACTGAAGCTTTCTTT.

The CDR3 is CASSLDIGDEQYV. In DNA, the CDR3 is TGTGCCAGCAGCTTAGATATAGGGGACGAGCAGTACGTC. The chain combines TRBV11-2 with TRBJ2-7, with D maybe TRBD1 (5 bases). Germline lookup yields CDR1 SGHAT and CDR2 FQNNGV. Trimming pared 0 bases from V and 5 bases from J, leaving 8 bases between. The length of the CDR3 is 13 residues.

The genes are TRBV5-5 and TRBJ2-3; 13 bases align to TRBD2. Unmatched junction bases numbered 4, after V lost 2 bases and J lost 7 bases. Looked up from germline, CDR1 is SGHKS and CDR2 is YYEKEE (reference sequence). The CDR3 contains 15 residues. Here the CDR3 DNA reads TGTGCCAGCAGCTTAGGGACTAGCGGGACAAATACGCAGTATTTT. As protein: CASSLGTSGTNTQYF.

The rearrangement joins TRBV2 to TRBJ1-5; tentative D call: TRBD1 (5 bases). The CDR3 has 15 amino acids. The ends were cut back, 7 bases at V and 0 bases at J, with 13 bases in the middle. Germline V gene sequence: CDR1 SNHLY, CDR2 FYNNEI. CDR3 nucleotide sequence: TGTGCCAGCACCAAAGACAGTTATAGCAATCAGCCCCAGCATTTT. It codes for CASTKDSYSNQPQHF.

The gene calls are TRBV5-1 and TRBJ2-3, with D possibly being TRBD2 (6 bases). Germline values: CDR1 SGHRS, CDR2 YFSETQ. The CDR3 is made up of 15 amino acids. Trimming cost V 0 bases and J 4 bases, with 12 bases left between them. The CDR3, as DNA: TGCGCCAGCAGCTTGGAGGCGGGAAGCTCAGATACGCAGTATTTT. Translation gives CASSLEAGSSDTQYF.

This chain connects TRBV9 to TRBJ1-1; D might be TRBD1 (5 bases). V was trimmed by 1 base and J by 1 base, leaving 11 bases between them. The CDR3 totals 15 residues. Germline CDR1 SGDLS, CDR2 YYNGEE. CDR3 region: CASSVWGSPNTEAFF. The CDR3 DNA sequence: TGTGCCAGCAGCGTATGGGGCTCTCCGAACACTGAAGCTTTCTTT. The variable domain in full, with the rest retrieved from reference TRBV9 and TRBJ1-1, is DSGVTQTPKHLITATGQRVTLRCSPRSGDLSVYWYQQSLDQGLQFLIQYYNGEERAKGNILERFSAQQFPDLHSELNLSSLELGDSALYFCASSVWGSPNTEAFFGQGTRLTVV.

This clone came up many times. The chain recombines TRBV4-1 with TRBJ1-1; weak D call: TRBD1 (6 bases). The length of the CDR3 is 13 residues. V was cut by 4 bases and J by 4 bases, with 10 bases left in between. Germline V gene data show CDR1 as MGHRA and CDR2 as YSYEKL. The CDR3 DNA follows: TGCGCCAGCAGCCGCGGACAGAGCACTGAAGCTTTCTTT. It specifies CASSRGQSTEAFF.

This clone showed up just once. The chain employs TRBV10-3 and TRBJ1-2, with D perhaps TRBD1 (6 bases). Germline V lookup: CDR1 ENHRY, CDR2 SYGVKD. The CDR3 has 15 amino acids. The V gene lost 2 bases and the J gene lost 8 bases, with 18 bases spanning the gap. CDR3 nucleotide sequence: TGTGCCATCAGTGAGCCACCGGGCAGGGGCCGGGGCTACACCTTC. This translates into CAISEPPGRGRGYTF.

This rearrangement joins TRBV9 to TRBJ2-3; the D gene is possibly TRBD2 (6 bases). There are 16 residues in the CDR3. V lost 4 bases to trimming and J lost 6 bases, with 21 bases between them. Germline V gene data show CDR1 as SGDLS and CDR2 as YYNGEE. The CDR3 bases are TGTGCCAGCAGCCCAGGAAGAGGGAGTGGGGGGGATACGCAGTATTTT. Its protein product is CASSPGRGSGGDTQYF.

The chain joins TRBV27 to TRBJ1-6; 7 nucleotides match TRBD1. The CDR3 contains 14 residues. The germline V gene encodes CDR1 MNHEY and CDR2 SMNVEV (reference sequence). The ends lost 7 bases at V and 7 bases at J; junction bases unmatched: 7. CDR3 in amino acids: CASTGLQGNSPLHF. The CDR3 region has the DNA TGTGCCAGCACCGGACTACAGGGGAATTCACCCCTCCACTTT.

The chain uses TRBV6-5 and TRBJ1-1, with unresolved D. The germline gives CDR1 MNHEY, CDR2 SVGAGI. With 7 bases removed from V and 7 bases from J, the gap between germline ends came to 10 bases. This CDR3 has 11 amino acids. Here the CDR3 DNA reads TGTGCCAGCAACGAGGAAGTTGAAGCTTTCTTT. As protein: CASNEEVEAFF.